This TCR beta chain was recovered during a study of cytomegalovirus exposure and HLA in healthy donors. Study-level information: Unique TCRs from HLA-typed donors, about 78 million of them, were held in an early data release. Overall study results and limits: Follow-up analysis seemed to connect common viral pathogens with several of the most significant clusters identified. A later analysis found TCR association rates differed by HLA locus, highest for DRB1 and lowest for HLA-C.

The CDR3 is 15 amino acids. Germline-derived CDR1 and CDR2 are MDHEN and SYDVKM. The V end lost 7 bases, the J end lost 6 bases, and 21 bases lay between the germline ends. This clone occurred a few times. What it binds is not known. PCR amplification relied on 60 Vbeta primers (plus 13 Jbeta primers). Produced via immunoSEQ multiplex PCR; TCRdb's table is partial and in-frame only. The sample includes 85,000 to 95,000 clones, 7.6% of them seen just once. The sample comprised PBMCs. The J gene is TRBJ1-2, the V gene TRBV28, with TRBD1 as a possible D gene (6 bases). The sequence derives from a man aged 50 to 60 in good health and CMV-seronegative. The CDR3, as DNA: TGTGCCAGCACGGGAACCGACAGGCCCGACCATGGCTACACCTTC. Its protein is CASTGTDRPDHGYTF.